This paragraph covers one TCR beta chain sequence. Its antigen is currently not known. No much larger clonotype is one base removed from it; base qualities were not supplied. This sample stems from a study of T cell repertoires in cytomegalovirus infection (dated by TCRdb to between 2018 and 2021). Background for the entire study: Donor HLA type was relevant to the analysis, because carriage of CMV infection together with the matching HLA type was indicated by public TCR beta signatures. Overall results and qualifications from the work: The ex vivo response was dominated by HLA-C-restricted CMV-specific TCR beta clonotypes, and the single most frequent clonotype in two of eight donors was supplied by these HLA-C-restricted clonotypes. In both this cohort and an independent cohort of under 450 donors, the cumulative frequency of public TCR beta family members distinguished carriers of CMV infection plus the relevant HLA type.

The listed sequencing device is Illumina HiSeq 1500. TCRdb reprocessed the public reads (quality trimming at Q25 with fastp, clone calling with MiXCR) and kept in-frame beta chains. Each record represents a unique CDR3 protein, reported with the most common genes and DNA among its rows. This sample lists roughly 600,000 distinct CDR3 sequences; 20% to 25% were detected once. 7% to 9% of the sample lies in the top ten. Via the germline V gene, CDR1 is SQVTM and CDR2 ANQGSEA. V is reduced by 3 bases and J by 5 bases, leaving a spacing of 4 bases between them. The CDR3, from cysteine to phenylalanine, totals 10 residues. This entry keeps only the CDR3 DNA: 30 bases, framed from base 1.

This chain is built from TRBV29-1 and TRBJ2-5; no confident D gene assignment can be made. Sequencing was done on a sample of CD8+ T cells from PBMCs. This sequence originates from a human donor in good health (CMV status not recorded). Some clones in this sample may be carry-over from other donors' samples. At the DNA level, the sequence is TGCAGCGTTGATTCTGAGACCCAGTACTTC. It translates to CSVDSETQYF.